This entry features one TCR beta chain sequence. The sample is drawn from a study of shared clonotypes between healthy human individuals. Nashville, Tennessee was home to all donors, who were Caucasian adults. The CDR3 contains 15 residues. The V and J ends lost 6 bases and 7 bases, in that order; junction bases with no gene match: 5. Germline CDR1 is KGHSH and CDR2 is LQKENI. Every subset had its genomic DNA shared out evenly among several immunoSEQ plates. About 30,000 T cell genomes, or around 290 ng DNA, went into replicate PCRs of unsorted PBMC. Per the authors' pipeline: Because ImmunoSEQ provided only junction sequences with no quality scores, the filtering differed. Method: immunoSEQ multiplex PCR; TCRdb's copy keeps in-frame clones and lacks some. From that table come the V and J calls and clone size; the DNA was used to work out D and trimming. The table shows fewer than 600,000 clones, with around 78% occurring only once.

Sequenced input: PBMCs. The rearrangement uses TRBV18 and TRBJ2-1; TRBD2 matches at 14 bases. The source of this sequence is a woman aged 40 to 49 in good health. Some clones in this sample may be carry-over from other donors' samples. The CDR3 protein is CASSLGLAGGNEQFF. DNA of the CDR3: TGTGCCAGCTCCTTAGGACTAGCGGGAGGAAATGAGCAGTTCTTC.